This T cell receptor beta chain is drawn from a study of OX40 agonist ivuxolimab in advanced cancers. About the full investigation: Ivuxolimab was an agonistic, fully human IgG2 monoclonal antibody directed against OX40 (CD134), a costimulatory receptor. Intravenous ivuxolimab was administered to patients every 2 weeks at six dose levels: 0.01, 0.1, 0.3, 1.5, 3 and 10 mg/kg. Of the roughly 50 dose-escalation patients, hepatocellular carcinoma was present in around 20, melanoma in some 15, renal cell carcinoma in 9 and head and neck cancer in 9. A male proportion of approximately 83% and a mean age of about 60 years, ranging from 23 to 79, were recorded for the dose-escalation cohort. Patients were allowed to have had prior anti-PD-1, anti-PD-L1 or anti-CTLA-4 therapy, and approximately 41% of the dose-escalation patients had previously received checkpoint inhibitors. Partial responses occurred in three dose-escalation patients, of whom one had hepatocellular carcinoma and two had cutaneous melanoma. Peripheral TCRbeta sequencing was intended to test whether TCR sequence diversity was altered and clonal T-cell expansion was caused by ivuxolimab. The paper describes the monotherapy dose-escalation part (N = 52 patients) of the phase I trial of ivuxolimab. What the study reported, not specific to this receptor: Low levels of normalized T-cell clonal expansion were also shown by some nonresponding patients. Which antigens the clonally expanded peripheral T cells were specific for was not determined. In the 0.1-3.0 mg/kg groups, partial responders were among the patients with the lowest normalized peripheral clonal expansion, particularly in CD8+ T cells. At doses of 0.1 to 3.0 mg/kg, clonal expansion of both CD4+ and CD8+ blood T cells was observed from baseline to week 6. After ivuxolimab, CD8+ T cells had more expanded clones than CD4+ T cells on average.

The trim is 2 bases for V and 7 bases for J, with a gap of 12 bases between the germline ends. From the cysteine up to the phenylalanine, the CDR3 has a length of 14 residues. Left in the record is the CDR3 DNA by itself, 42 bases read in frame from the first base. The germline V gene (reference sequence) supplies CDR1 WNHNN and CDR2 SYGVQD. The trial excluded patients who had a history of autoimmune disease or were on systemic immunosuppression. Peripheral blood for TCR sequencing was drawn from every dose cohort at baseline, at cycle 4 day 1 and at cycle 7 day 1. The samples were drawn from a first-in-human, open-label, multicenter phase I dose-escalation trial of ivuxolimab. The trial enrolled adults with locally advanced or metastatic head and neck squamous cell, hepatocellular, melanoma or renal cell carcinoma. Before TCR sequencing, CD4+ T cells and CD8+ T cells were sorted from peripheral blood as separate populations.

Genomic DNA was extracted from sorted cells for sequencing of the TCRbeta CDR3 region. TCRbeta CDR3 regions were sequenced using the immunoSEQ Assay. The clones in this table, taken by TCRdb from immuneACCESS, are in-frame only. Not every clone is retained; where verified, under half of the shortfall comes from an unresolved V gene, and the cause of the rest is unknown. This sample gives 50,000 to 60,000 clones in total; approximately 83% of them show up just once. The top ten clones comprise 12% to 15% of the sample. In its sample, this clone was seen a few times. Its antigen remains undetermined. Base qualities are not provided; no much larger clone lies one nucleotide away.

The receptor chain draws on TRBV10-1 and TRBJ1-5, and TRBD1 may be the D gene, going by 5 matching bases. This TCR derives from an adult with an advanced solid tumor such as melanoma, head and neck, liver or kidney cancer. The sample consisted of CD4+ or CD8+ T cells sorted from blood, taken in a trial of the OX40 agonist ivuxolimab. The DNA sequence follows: TGCGCCAGCAGTGAGGAAGGGTCAGGGCAGCCCCAGCATTTT. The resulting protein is CASSEEGSGQPQHF.